This T cell receptor beta chain came from a study of blood T cell repertoires in COVID-19. About the study: Acute and convalescent COVID-19 specimens originated in the United States, Italy and Spain. From T cells, B-cell-depleted T cells, or PBMCs came the material, which was cDNA or gDNA.

This CDR3 region has 17 residues. V was cut by 3 bases and J by 5 bases, with 20 bases left in between. Germline V gives CDR1 KGHSH, CDR2 LQKENI. Original handling: Reference gene primers were amplified, and this amplification served to estimate nucleated cell counts. Only in-frame clones appear in the TCRdb table, and some are missing; sequencing was by immunoSEQ multiplex PCR. V and J calls and clone size follow that table, whereas D and trimming were derived from the DNA. The table has 35,000 to 40,000 clones, about four fifths seen once; the top ten hold around 40%. This chain links TRBV18 with TRBJ2-1; the D gene is possibly TRBD1 (6 bases). The TCR comes from an elderly man with active or convalescent COVID-19. Sequencing was done on a sample of peripheral blood. The CDR3 nucleotides read TGTGCCAGCTCACCCAGACAGGCCCCAGGGAAAAACAATGAGCAGTTCTTC. Its protein is CASSPRQAPGKNNEQFF.